This TCR beta chain is from a study of blood T cell repertoires in COVID-19. TCRdb's table, derived via immunoSEQ multiplex PCR, lists solely in-frame clones and lacks some. In the table there are some 290,000 clones, more than 85% of which are singletons. Germline CDR1 is SGDLS and CDR2 is YYNGEE. The length of the CDR3 is 14 residues. The junction had 4 bases not matched to a gene; V was cut back by 7 bases and J by 0 bases. A single count supports this clone. The clonotype comes from a man aged 18 to 30 with active or convalescent COVID-19. The sequencing input was peripheral blood. V usage is TRBV9 and J usage is TRBJ2-3, with TRBD1 matching over 8 bases. CDR3 DNA sequence: TGTGCCAGCCGACAGGGGCCTAGCACAGATACGCAGTATTTT. It yields the protein CASRQGPSTDTQYF.